The 20 T cell receptor beta chains below were found in one sample sequenced in a study of blood T cells in healthy people across ages. It was with a sample-barcoded 5' primer and a J-beta primer mix that a second PCR of roughly 6 to 12 cycles was run. MiXCR, applied by TCRdb to the 5' RACE reads, yields one record per CDR3 protein. Among about a million distinct CDR3 sequences, about 53% were seen once, and the ten largest hold about a fifth. The sequencing sample was made of blood. These receptors were taken from a woman in her sixties or seventies in good health.

In DNA, the CDR3 is TGTGCCAGCAGCCAACCCGGACTAGCTAGCACAGATACGCAGTATTTT. Its translation is CASSQPGLASTDTQYF. The chain carries TRBV14 and TRBJ2-3, with 8 bases identical to TRBD2. The CDR3 contains 16 residues. Germline CDR1 is SGHDN and CDR2 is FVKESK. After removal of 2 bases from V and 0 bases from J, the junction contained 4 bases not matched to a gene.

This chain uses TRBV4-1 with TRBJ2-7, with TRBD1 identical over 9 bases. The germline CDR1 and CDR2 sequences are MGHRA and YSYEKL. V lost 1 base, J lost 5 bases, and 3 bases stayed unmatched. This CDR3 has 14 amino acids. The CDR3 loop reads CASSQGQGVHEQYF. CDR3 bases: TGCGCCAGCAGCCAAGGACAGGGGGTTCACGAGCAGTACTTC.

This clonotype was detected only a few times. V gene TRBV6-6 combines with J gene TRBJ2-5; perhaps TRBD1 as D (6 bases). Germline V lookup: CDR1 MNHNY, CDR2 SVGAGI (reference sequence). The CDR3 runs to 14 residues. V dropped 6 bases and J dropped 5 bases, with 16 bases sitting between them. CDR3 sequence: CASSQQGGIETQYF. CDR3 nucleotides: TGTGCCAGCAGCCAACAGGGCGGTATCGAGACCCAGTACTTC.

V usage is TRBV6-2 or TRBV6-3 and J usage is TRBJ2-1; 7 bases align to TRBD1. Looked up from germline, CDR1 is MNHEY and CDR2 is SVGEGT. The CDR3 spans 14 residues. The V gene end was trimmed by 5 bases and the J gene end by 5 bases; junction bases not matched to a gene: 6. CDR3 loop: CASSDRVTDNEQFF. The CDR3, as DNA: TGTGCCAGCAGTGACAGGGTTACAGACAATGAGCAGTTCTTC.

The genes are TRBV12-3 or TRBV12-4 and TRBJ2-2; D not certain. This CDR3 contains 16 residues. V was cut by 2 bases and J by 4 bases, with 14 bases left in between. CDR3 bases: TGTGCCAGCAGTTTAAGGCCGCGACGTGGCACCGGGGAGCTGTTTTTT. Encoded protein: CASSLRPRRGTGELFF.

On this clonotype itself: The junction differs from germline at one of its ends, possibly a read error. The genes are TRBV6-1 and TRBJ2-1; D possibly corresponds to TRBD2 (7 bases). The CDR3 runs to 17 residues. CDR1 MNHNS and CDR2 SASEGT come from the germline V gene. The CDR3 DNA reads as TGTGCCAGCAGGCCGGAGGGGGGGTCCTATGATATGAATGAGCGGTTCTTC. This codes for CASRPEGGSYDMNERFF.

The chain is built from TRBV20-1 and TRBJ2-5; D uncertain. Looked up from germline, CDR1 is DFQATT and CDR2 is SNEGSKA (reference sequence). V shed 0 bases and J shed 4 bases, with 9 bases lying between them. This CDR3 comprises 13 residues. CDR3 coding DNA: TGCAGTGCTAGAGACCACATTTTAGAGACCCAGTACTTC. Translated: CSARDHILETQYF.

The chain uses TRBV24-1 and TRBJ2-2; 10 positions match TRBD2. CDR1 and CDR2 (germline): KGHDR, SFDVKD. This CDR3 comprises 17 residues. The V gene end was trimmed by 7 bases and the J gene end by 7 bases; junction bases not matched to a gene: 14. The CDR3, as DNA: TGTGCCACCAGGACGACCGGGACTAGCGAGATCGTCGGGGAGCTGTTTTTT. This codes for CATRTTGTSEIVGELFF.

The chain couples TRBV27 to TRBJ2-5; 10 nucleotides match TRBD1. The J call is uncertain, as TRBJ2-7 better fits the DNA end. Germline values: CDR1 MNHEY, CDR2 SMNVEV (reference sequence). The CDR3 contains 15 residues. CDR3 nucleotides: TGTGCCAGCAGTTTAGGTCCGGGACAGGGGTACGAGCAGTACTTC. As protein: CASSLGPGQGYEQYF.

This clonotype was found a few times. The CDR3 DNA reads as TGCAGTGCCGGGGTAGGGCGGGGCTACACCTTC. It is translated as CSAGVGRGYTF. V and J are TRBV20-1 and TRBJ1-2; D unresolved. The CDR3 is 11 amino acids. Between the trimmed V and J ends, which lost 6 bases and 8 bases, there was a span of 13 bases. Looked up from germline, CDR1 is DFQATT and CDR2 is SNEGSKA (reference sequence).

Turning to this clonotype: A read error may produce the germline difference seen at one junction end. The chain joins TRBV6-5 to TRBJ2-3; D not resolved. CDR1 and CDR2 (germline): MNHEY, SVGAGI. This CDR3 region has 14 residues. Written as DNA, the CDR3 is TGTGCCAGCAGTGACTCCCCACACACAGATACGCAGTATTTT. It encodes CASSDSPHTDTQYF.

The chain combines TRBV6-5 with TRBJ2-3; 13 positions agree with TRBD2. The V gene's germline CDR1 is MNHEY and CDR2 SVGAGI. With 0 bases clipped from V and 8 bases from J, the junction kept 5 bases outside the gene matches. CDR3 size: 16 residues. The chain's CDR3 is CASSYSRTSGSVTQYF. CDR3 bases: TGTGCCAGCAGTTACTCCAGGACTAGCGGGAGTGTTACGCAGTATTTT.

The chain is built from TRBV6-5 and TRBJ1-1, with TRBD1 identical over 8 bases. In germline, CDR1 is MNHEY, CDR2 SVGAGI. The V segment lost 6 bases and the J segment 4 bases; nucleotides outside the gene matches: 4. The CDR3 covers 13 residues. CDR3: CASRDRDFTEAFF. CDR3 bases: TGTGCCAGCAGGGACAGGGATTTCACTGAAGCTTTCTTT.

The rearrangement links TRBV11-2 to TRBJ2-7; 8 nucleotides line up with TRBD2. The CDR3 contains 13 residues. Germline trimming cut 5 bases from V and 5 bases from J; bases unmatched to any gene: 5. Germline V CDR1 and CDR2: SGHAT, FQNNGV. Here the CDR3 DNA reads TGTGCCAGCAGCATGGGACTAGTTAACGAGCAGTACTTC. Protein sequence: CASSMGLVNEQYF.

This clonotype showed up many times. J is TRBJ1-1 and V is TRBV4-1; D perhaps matches TRBD1 (5 bases). The germline V gene has CDR1 MGHRA and CDR2 YSYEKL. V lost 3 bases and J lost 10, with 12 bases in between. The CDR3 covers 12 residues. This CDR3 is CASSQARGGAFF. CDR3 DNA: TGCGCCAGCAGCCAGGCCCGCGGGGGAGCTTTCTTT.

In the case of this clonotype: A read error is possible here, since a much larger clone lies one base away. This sequence joins TRBV2 and TRBJ2-5; maybe TRBD2 (5 bases). TRBJ2-4 explains the end of the DNA better; the J call may be wrong. The germline CDR1 and CDR2 sequences are SNHLY and FYNNEI. CDR3 length: 14 residues. In DNA, the CDR3 is TGTGCCAGCGGTGAATCCGGGACCAAAAACATTCAGTACTTC. As protein: CASGESGTKNIQYF.

The chain uses TRBV7-9 and TRBJ2-5, with a tentative D call TRBD2 (5 bases). CDR3 size: 15 residues. Germline V gene sequence: CDR1 SEHNR, CDR2 FQNEAQ (reference sequence). The ends were cut back, 5 bases at V and 11 bases at J, with 24 bases in the middle. CDR3 sequence reads: CASSARGSARVGQYF. CDR3 bases: TGTGCCAGCAGCGCTCGAGGGAGCGCCAGAGTAGGGCAGTACTTC.

This sequence joins TRBV7-9 and TRBJ1-2; 8 bases agree with TRBD1. Germline V lookup: CDR1 SEHNR, CDR2 FQNEAQ (reference sequence). J gave up 9 bases and V 1 base, and 10 bases lay outside the gene matches. The CDR3 has 15 amino acids. CDR3 DNA: TGTGCCAGCAGCTTAGATCTAGCAGGGGGCGGAAGCTACACCTTC. Protein: CASSLDLAGGGSYTF.

This chain joins TRBV3-1 and TRBJ2-6; D is perhaps TRBD1 or TRBD2 (7 bases each). The ends were cut back, 0 bases at V and 1 base at J, with 19 bases in the middle. This CDR3 is built from 20 residues. In germline, CDR1 is LGHDT, CDR2 YNNKEL (reference sequence). Here the CDR3 DNA reads TGTGCCAGCAGCCAAGATCGGAGCGGCAGGGGGGGTTCTGGGGCCAACGTCCTGACTTTC. Protein product: CASSQDRSGRGGSGANVLTF.

This clonotype was observed a few times. This chain uses TRBV15 with TRBJ2-1; 7 bases line up with TRBD1. Germline assignment: CDR1 LNHNV and CDR2 YYDKDF (reference sequence). V gave up 1 base and J gave up 5 bases; unmatched junction bases: 5. The CDR3 is 15 residues long. CDR3 loop: CATSRAGGRDNEQFF. CDR3 in DNA: TGTGCCACCAGCAGAGCAGGGGGTCGAGACAATGAGCAGTTCTTC. Using reference TRBV15 and TRBJ2-1 for the parts outside the CDR3, the full variable domain is DAMVIQNPRYQVTQFGKPVTLSCSQTLNHNVMYWYQQKSSQAPKLLFHYYDKDFNNEADTPDNFQSRRPNTSFCFLDIRSPGLGDTAMYLCATSRAGGRDNEQFFGPGTRLTVL.